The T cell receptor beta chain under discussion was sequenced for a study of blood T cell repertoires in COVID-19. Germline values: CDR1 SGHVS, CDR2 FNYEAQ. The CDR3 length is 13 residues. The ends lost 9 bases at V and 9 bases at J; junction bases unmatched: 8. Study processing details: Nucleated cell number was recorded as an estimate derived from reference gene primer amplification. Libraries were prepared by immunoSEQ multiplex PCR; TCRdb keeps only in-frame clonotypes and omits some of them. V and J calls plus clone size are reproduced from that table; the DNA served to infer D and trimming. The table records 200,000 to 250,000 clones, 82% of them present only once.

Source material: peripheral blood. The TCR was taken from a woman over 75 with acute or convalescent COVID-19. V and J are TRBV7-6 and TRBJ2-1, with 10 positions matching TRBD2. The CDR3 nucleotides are TGTGCCAGTGGAGCGGGGGGGCCGGGTGAGCAGTTCTTC. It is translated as CASGAGGPGEQFF.